Here is one TCR beta chain with its context. No antigen is known for it. V was shortened by 0 bases and J by 5 bases, with 13 bases between the two germline ends. CDR1 is MNHEY, CDR2 SVGAGI, per germline. The length of the CDR3 is 16 residues. Libraries were prepared by immunoSEQ multiplex PCR; TCRdb keeps only in-frame clonotypes and omits some of them. The sample yields tens of thousands of clones, over 75% seen once. The sample comes from a study of OX40 agonist ivuxolimab in advanced cancers. Findings and limits, study-wide: Doses of 0.1 to 3.0 mg/kg were accompanied by clonal expansion of CD4+ and CD8+ blood T cells by week 6. Compared with others, partial responders at 0.1-3.0 mg/kg displayed clonal expansion among the lowest.

The sample was CD4+ or CD8+ T cells sorted from blood, taken in a trial of the OX40 agonist ivuxolimab. The chain couples TRBV6-5 to TRBJ2-2, with a tentative D call TRBD2 (6 bases). The clonotype comes from an adult with an advanced solid tumor such as melanoma, head and neck, liver or kidney cancer. This CDR3 reads CASSYSTTRSTGELFF. The CDR3 coding sequence is TGTGCCAGCAGTTACTCGACGACTAGGAGTACCGGGGAGCTGTTTTTT.